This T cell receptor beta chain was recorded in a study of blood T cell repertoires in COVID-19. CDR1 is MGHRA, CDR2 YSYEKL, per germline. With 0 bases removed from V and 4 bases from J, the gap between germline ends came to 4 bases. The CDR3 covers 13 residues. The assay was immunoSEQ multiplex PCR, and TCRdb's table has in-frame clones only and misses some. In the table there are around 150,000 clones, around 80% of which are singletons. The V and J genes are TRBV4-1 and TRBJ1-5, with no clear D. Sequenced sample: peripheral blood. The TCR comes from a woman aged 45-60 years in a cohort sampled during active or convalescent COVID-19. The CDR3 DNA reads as TGCGCCAGCAGCCAAGACCCAAATCAGCCCCAGCATTTT. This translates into CASSQDPNQPQHF.